The 11 T cell receptor beta chains below come from one sample, sequenced in a study of read filtering for tumor transcriptome and immune sequencing. The library was built from roughly 400 ng RNA with molecular barcoded adaptors for alpha/delta and beta/gamma chains. TCRdb processed the reads anew with MiXCR; each CDR3 protein has one entry. This sample yields tens of thousands of distinct CDR3 sequences, of which approximately 15% are seen a single time; 27% belongs to the top ten. Sequencing used a population of CD138-negative cells sorted from bone marrow. These receptors originate from a donor aged 40 or over with multiple myeloma.

Concerning this clonotype: Relative to the germline gene, one junction end is altered; a read error may explain this. This sequence joins TRBV6-5 and TRBJ2-3; tentative D call: TRBD2 (5 bases). CDR3 length: 16 residues. CDR1 and CDR2 (germline): MNHEY, SVGAGI. CDR3 residues: CASSNPPGRRTNTQYF. CDR3 nucleotide sequence: TGTGCCAGCAGCAACCCCCCGGGAAGACGCACAAATACGCAGTATTTT.

In this sample, this clonotype turned up many times. V gene TRBV29-1 combines with J gene TRBJ2-1, with TRBD2 identical over 12 bases. Germline-derived CDR1 and CDR2 are SQVTM and ANQGSEA. V was pared by 4 bases and J by 3 bases, with 4 bases of the junction left unmatched. The CDR3 sequence is 15 residues long. As DNA, the CDR3 is TGCAGCGTTGGGGGACTAGCGGGTTACTACAATGAGCAGTTCTTC. Amino acid sequence: CSVGGLAGYYNEQFF.

This clonotype occurred many times. This rearrangement joins TRBV20-1 to TRBJ2-7; TRBD2 might be the D (6 bases). Germline V CDR1 and CDR2: DFQATT, SNEGSKA (reference sequence). The V gene lost 1 base and the J gene lost 3 bases, with 19 bases spanning the gap. The CDR3 is 16 amino acids. This chain's CDR3 is CSARGNKGRDHYEQYF. CDR3 DNA sequence: TGCAGTGCTAGAGGGAATAAAGGGCGGGACCACTACGAGCAGTACTTC.

This clonotype was picked up a small number of times. CDR3 nucleotide sequence: TGTGCCAGCAGCTTGGTGGGGGCGGGGAAAAACATTCAGTACTTC. Protein sequence: CASSLVGAGKNIQYF. The chain employs TRBV5-6 and TRBJ2-4; D possibly matches TRBD1 or TRBD2 (6 bases each). V lost 0 bases and J lost 4, with 11 bases in between. The CDR3 sequence is 15 residues long. Germline-derived CDR1 and CDR2 are SGHDT and YYEEEE.

The J gene is TRBJ2-2, the V gene TRBV7-2; unclear D gene. Trimming left V 4 bases short and J 4 bases short, with 13 bases between. This CDR3 has 15 amino acids. Germline V lookup: CDR1 SGHTA, CDR2 FQGNSA. The CDR3 reads CASSSRVGSTGELFF. CDR3 DNA: TGTGCCAGCAGCTCTCGGGTTGGGTCCACCGGGGAGCTGTTTTTT.

The rearrangement joins TRBV6-1 to TRBJ2-5; 10 nucleotides match TRBD2. There are 15 residues in the CDR3. Losses at the gene ends were 4 bases for V and 3 bases for J; bases not matched to a gene: 5. Per the germline V gene, CDR1 is MNHNS and CDR2 is SASEGT. The CDR3 sequence: CASSVEAGGKETQYF. DNA for the CDR3: TGTGCCAGCAGTGTTGAAGCGGGAGGGAAAGAGACCCAGTACTTC.

This clonotype was found many times. This rearrangement joins TRBV12-3 or TRBV12-4 to TRBJ1-1; 9 bases line up with TRBD1. This CDR3 is built from 14 residues. The V segment lost 5 bases and the J segment 7 bases; nucleotides outside the gene matches: 8. CDR3 region: CASSPPGQGGEAFF. The CDR3 DNA is TGTGCCAGCAGTCCGCCGGGACAGGGTGGTGAAGCTTTCTTT.

This clonotype was recorded at least ten times. The rearrangement links TRBV4-2 to TRBJ1-6; TRBD1 might be the D (5 bases). The CDR3 runs 17 residues. V shed 1 base and J shed 3 bases, with 13 bases lying between them. The V gene's germline CDR1 is LGHNA and CDR2 YNFKEQ. The CDR3 bases are TGTGCCAGCAGCCAAGTCGCGGCCAGGGACTATAATTCACCCCTCCACTTT. Translating it yields CASSQVAARDYNSPLHF.

Points on this clonotype: A much larger clone is a single base away; this may be a read error. The chain is built from TRBV20-1 and TRBJ2-3; possibly TRBD2 for D (6 bases). The CDR3 covers 14 residues. Germline V gene sequence: CDR1 DFQATT, CDR2 SNEGSKA (reference sequence). V lost 3 bases, J lost 2 bases, and 12 bases lay in between. CDR3: CSARGTHITDTQYF. In DNA, the CDR3 is TGCAGTGCTAGGGGGACTCACATCACAGATACGCAGTATTTT.

As concerns this clonotype: The CDR3 end shows no conserved phenylalanine or tryptophan, and so a read error is likely. No DNA is shown, since the ends of the CDR3 on it are uncertain; the CDR3 is the one TCRdb lists. The V gene is TRBV7-9, the J gene TRBJ2-1. Per germline, CDR1 SEHNR and CDR2 FQNEAQ (reference sequence). The CDR3 totals 11 residues, both ends included. This CDR3 reads CASSLAGEQLY.

The table lists this clonotype with many counts. V and J are TRBV7-9 and TRBJ2-1, with a possible D match to TRBD2 (5 bases). The CDR3 extends over 13 amino acids. Germline lookup yields CDR1 SEHNR and CDR2 FQNEAQ (reference sequence). V was cut by 3 bases and J by 7 bases, with 10 bases left in between. This CDR3 is CASSFDYSNEQFF. CDR3 sequence (DNA): TGTGCCAGCAGCTTCGACTATTCGAATGAGCAGTTCTTC.